The rows below give T cell receptor beta chains drawn from one sample of a study of cytomegalovirus exposure and HLA in healthy donors. TCRdb keeps only in-frame clones here, not all; method: immunoSEQ multiplex PCR. The sample comprises about 170,000 clones, around 80% of which are singletons, and approximately 2.4% rests with the top ten. The sequenced material came from PBMCs. These receptor sequences come from a male donor in good health and CMV-seronegative. Each CDR3 is given with its conserved first and last residue. A D gene is named only where the DNA matches it firmly. The size entry is marked missing in some rows and otherwise reads once, few, many or a size class.

TGTGCCAGCAGCTCAGGCGCAACTAATGAAAAACTGTTTTTT,CASSSGATNEKLFF,TRBJ1-4,.,TRBV5-4,.
TGTGCCAGTAGTACCCGGACAGGGGGGGACACCGGGGAGCTGTTTTTT,CASSTRTGGDTGELFF,TRBJ2-2,once,TRBV19,TRBD1
TGTGCCAGCAGCAACCGACAGGCGAAGGACGAGCAGTACTTC,CASSNRQAKDEQYF,TRBJ2-7,.,TRBV11-2,.
TGCGCCAGCAGCTCGATGACAGACTTAATACCTACCTACGAGCAGTACTTC,CASSSMTDLIPTYEQYF,TRBJ2-7,.,TRBV5-1,.
TGTGCCAGCAGCTCCCGGAGACAGGGGATTTCACCCCTCCACTTT,CASSSRRQGISPLHF,TRBJ1-6,.,TRBV11-2,TRBD1
TGTGCCAGCAGTGAACCCGACAGGGGAAACACCGGGGAGCTGTTTTTT,CASSEPDRGNTGELFF,TRBJ2-2,.,TRBV2,TRBD1
TGTGCCAGCTTTTTCGGAGCGAATTCACCCCTCCACTTT,CASFFGANSPLHF,TRBJ1-6,.,TRBV2,.
TGTGCCAGCAGCTCAGTCCCCGGGACAGGGATACTAGGTGAGCAGTTCTTC,CASSSVPGTGILGEQFF,TRBJ2-1,.,TRBV9,TRBD1
TGTGCCAGCAGCTGGGGACAGGGGGCTGGCTACACCTTC,CASSWGQGAGYTF,TRBJ1-2,.,TRBV11-2,TRBD1
TGTGCCAGCAGGGGCCTTAGCAATCAGCCCCAGCATTTT,CASRGLSNQPQHF,TRBJ1-5,.,TRBV2,.
TGTGCCTGGAGTGGTCAGTCTAATGAAAAACTGTTTTTT,CAWSGQSNEKLFF,TRBJ1-4,.,TRBV30,.
TGTGCCAGCAGCCAACAGGGCGGGCGGGAGACCCAGTACTTC,CASSQQGGRETQYF,TRBJ2-5,.,TRBV7-2,.
TGCGCCAGCAGACCAGAAGCGGGGTTCCCAGATACGCAGTATTTT,CASRPEAGFPDTQYF,TRBJ2-3,.,TRBV5-1,TRBD2
TGTGCCAGCAGCTTCGCGCGAAACACTGAAGCTTTCTTT,CASSFARNTEAFF,TRBJ1-1,.,TRBV7-9,.
TGTGCCAGCAACGTCGGGGGGACCTACGAGCAGTACTTC,CASNVGGTYEQYF,TRBJ2-7,.,TRBV28,TRBD2
TGTGCCAGCAGTTTCGCGGGCCTGGGCTATGGCTACACCTTC,CASSFAGLGYGYTF,TRBJ1-2,few,TRBV25-1,.
TGTGCCAGCAGCTCCCTGGCGGGGGAAGGGAACACTGAAGCTTTCTTT,CASSSLAGEGNTEAFF,TRBJ1-1,few,TRBV5-6,.
TGCGCCAGCAGCTTGGGGGGGACTAACCCCTACAATGAGCAGTTCTTC,CASSLGGTNPYNEQFF,TRBJ2-1,.,TRBV5-1,TRBD2
TGTGCCAGCAGCTTAGGGGTAGGGGGGGTCTACGAGCAGTACTTC,CASSLGVGGVYEQYF,TRBJ2-7,once,TRBV7-8,.
TGCGCCAGCAGCCAAGACCCGCGGGGAATGAACACTGAAGCTTTCTTT,CASSQDPRGMNTEAFF,TRBJ1-1,.,TRBV4-1,.
TGTGCCAGTAGTATTAGGGCGGGCACTAATGAAAAACTGTTTTTT,CASSIRAGTNEKLFF,TRBJ1-4,.,TRBV19,.
TGTGCCTGGAGTGTGGGTGTTCCGGGTGAAAAACTGTTTTTT,CAWSVGVPGEKLFF,TRBJ1-4,.,TRBV30,.
TGTGCCAGCAGCTTGGGGGACACCTATAATTCACCCCTCCACTTT,CASSLGDTYNSPLHF,TRBJ1-6,.,TRBV5-4,.
TGTGCCAGTAGCCCGAGGAGGGAAAGGAACTATGGCTACACCTTC,CASSPRRERNYGYTF,TRBJ1-2,.,TRBV19,.
TGCAGCATCCAGGACAGGGGCGAGCAGTACTTC,CSIQDRGEQYF,TRBJ2-7,.,TRBV29-1,TRBD1
TGTGCCGCCCAGGGGACGGATAATTCACCCCTCCACTTT,CAAQGTDNSPLHF,TRBJ1-6,.,TRBV10-3,.
TGCGCCAGCAGCCAATCTTGGCAGGGGGCTCAGCCCCAGCATTTT,CASSQSWQGAQPQHF,TRBJ1-5,.,TRBV4-3,TRBD1
TGTGCCAGCAGCTTAGTTGGGCAGGGACTCTACGAGCAGTACTTC,CASSLVGQGLYEQYF,TRBJ2-7,.,TRBV7-9,.
TGTGCCAGCAGTCGGGACAGCTTCTATAATTCACCCCTCCACTTT,CASSRDSFYNSPLHF,TRBJ1-6,.,TRBV6-5,TRBD1
TGTGCCAGCAGTGCTCTAGCGGGACTTTATGAGCAGTACTTC,CASSALAGLYEQYF,TRBJ2-7,.,TRBV6-1,TRBD2
TGTGCCAGCAGCTTAGGCGATCAGCCCCAGCATTTT,CASSLGDQPQHF,TRBJ1-5,once,TRBV7-2,.
TGTGCCTGGAGTGTAACGGGTAGCAATCAGCCCCAGCATTTT,CAWSVTGSNQPQHF,TRBJ1-5,.,TRBV30,.
TGTGCCAGCAGCTTCCGGGGACAGGCCCAAGAGACCCAGTACTTC,CASSFRGQAQETQYF,TRBJ2-5,.,TRBV11-2,TRBD1
TGTGCCAGCAGTACGAGGACAGGAACCTACGAGCAGTACTTC,CASSTRTGTYEQYF,TRBJ2-7,.,TRBV27,TRBD1
TGTGCCAGCAGTGAGGCCGGGTCCACCGGGGAGCTGTTTTTT,CASSEAGSTGELFF,TRBJ2-2,.,TRBV27,.
TGTGCCAGCAGCGTCGCGGGGGTTAATGAGCAGTTCTTC,CASSVAGVNEQFF,TRBJ2-1,.,TRBV9,TRBD2
TGCGCCAGCAGCAGTCAGGGTATGAACACTGAAGCTTTCTTT,CASSSQGMNTEAFF,TRBJ1-1,.,TRBV5-1,.
TGTGCCACCAGCAGAGATATAGGGGAAGATGAGCAGTTCTTC,CATSRDIGEDEQFF,TRBJ2-1,.,TRBV15,.
TGTGCCAGCAGTTTAAGCTTATCGGGGATCTACACCTTC,CASSLSLSGIYTF,TRBJ1-2,.,TRBV27,.
TGTGCCAGCAGCTTTACAGCCCCCCCGACCTATGGCTACACCTTC,CASSFTAPPTYGYTF,TRBJ1-2,.,TRBV5-4,.
TGTGCCAGCAGCGTAGCCGGGGAAAAACTGTTTTTT,CASSVAGEKLFF,TRBJ1-4,few,TRBV9,.
TGTGCCAGCAGCTTGCGGGGGAACTATGGCTACACCTTC,CASSLRGNYGYTF,TRBJ1-2,.,TRBV5-8,.
TGTGCCAGCAGCGGGGCGGGGGAGGGAGAAAAACTGTTTTTT,CASSGAGEGEKLFF,TRBJ1-4,.,TRBV6-1,.
TGTGCCAGCAGTTCTTCACAGGGGTTCGCGCAGTATTTT,CASSSSQGFAQYF,TRBJ2-3,few,TRBV2,TRBD1
TGTGCCAGCAGTTACTCAGGGGGGGGGAACACAGATACGCAGTATTTT,CASSYSGGGNTDTQYF,TRBJ2-3,.,TRBV6-5,.